This T cell receptor beta chain was recovered during a study of control samples from healthy donors and cancer patients. Sequencing was performed with immunoSEQ multiplex PCR; in TCRdb, only in-frame clones are kept and a portion is missing. The data hold 150,000 to 200,000 clones, with 88% observed a single time. This sequence was found in a woman aged 25 to 45 in good health. Source material: blood.

The CDR3 loop is CASTTGGTYNEQFF. The CDR3 nucleotides are TGCGCCAGCACGACGGGAGGAACTTACAATGAGCAGTTCTTC. V and J are TRBV5-1 and TRBJ2-1; 7 bases are a match to TRBD2. CDR1 and CDR2 (germline): SGHRS, YFSETQ. CDR3 length equals 14 residues. Germline trimming cut 6 bases from V and 4 bases from J; bases unmatched to any gene: 7.